These T cell receptor beta chains were read from a single sample in a study of post-analysis software for immune sequencing data. TCRdb re-called the PCR reads with MiXCR, one entry per CDR3 protein. The sample has fewer than 700,000 distinct CDR3 sequences, roughly 45% seen once. Sequencing used blood. These receptors were taken from a girl between 5 and 17 years old with multiple sclerosis. Each CDR3 is given with its conserved first and last residue. D genes are given only for firm matches. Clone sizes are given selectively: once, few, many, or a class where the clone is expanded.

TRBV6-4	TRBJ1-4	NA	NA	CASSVKGPDEKLFF	TGTGCCAGCAGTGTAAAGGGGCCGGATGAAAAACTGTTTTTT
TRBV12-3/TRBV12-4	TRBJ2-3	NA	NA	CASSLGRVSADVQYF	TGTGCCAGCAGTTTAGGGAGGGTGAGCGCAGATGTGCAGTATTTT
TRBV11-2	TRBJ2-7	NA	NA	CASSITRTGPYEQYF	TGTGCCAGCAGCATCACCCGGACTGGGCCCTACGAGCAGTACTTC
TRBV29-1	TRBJ2-1	NA	TRBD2	CSVADRLAGREQFF	TGCAGCGTCGCCGACAGACTAGCGGGAAGAGAGCAGTTCTTC
TRBV10-3	TRBJ2-1	NA	NA	CAISEVTGVTYNEQFF	TGTGCCATCAGTGAAGTGACAGGTGTTACCTACAATGAGCAGTTCTTC
TRBV7-9	TRBJ2-7	NA	NA	CASAVAGSSYEQYF	TGTGCCAGCGCCGTCGCCGGTAGCTCCTACGAGCAGTACTTC
TRBV20-1	TRBJ2-5	NA	TRBD2	CSVSQTSGMRETQYF	TGCAGTGTCAGCCAGACTAGCGGGATGCGGGAGACCCAGTACTTC
TRBV12-3/TRBV12-4	TRBJ1-2	NA	TRBD1	CAGSRGGWDRENGYTF	TGTGCCGGCAGCCGTGGTGGGTGGGACAGGGAGAATGGCTACACCTTC
TRBV20-1	TRBJ2-6	NA	NA	CSARLDRYSGANVLTF	TGCAGTGCCAGGCTAGACAGGTACTCTGGGGCCAACGTCCTGACTTTC
TRBV6-5	TRBJ2-7	NA	NA	CASSYGRGRYEQYF	TGTGCCAGCAGTTACGGCCGGGGTCGCTACGAGCAGTACTTC
TRBV7-6	TRBJ2-5	NA	NA	CASSSYRRETQYF	TGTGCCAGCAGCTCATACAGGAGGGAGACCCAGTACTTC
TRBV4-1	TRBJ1-5	once	TRBD1	CASSQGQGGNQPQHF	TGCGCCAGCAGCCAAGGACAGGGAGGCAATCAGCCCCAGCATTTT
TRBV4-1	TRBJ2-7	NA	TRBD1	CASSQEDRVSSEQYF	TGCGCCAGCAGCCAAGAGGACAGGGTAAGCTCCGAGCAGTACTTC
TRBV20-1	TRBJ2-7	NA	NA	CSARGRGKHEQYF	TGCAGTGCCCGCGGCCGGGGGAAGCACGAGCAGTACTTC
TRBV5-5	TRBJ2-7	NA	NA	CACSITSSSYEQYF	TGTGCCTGCAGTATAACTTCGAGCTCCTACGAGCAGTACTTC
TRBV7-9	TRBJ2-1	NA	TRBD2	CASSPSGTPHNEQFF	TGTGCCAGCAGCCCCAGCGGGACCCCCCACAATGAGCAGTTCTTC
TRBV5-1	TRBJ2-1	NA	TRBD1	CASSPRAGTGVPHEQFF	TGCGCCAGCAGCCCCCGGGCCGGGACAGGGGTACCGCATGAGCAGTTCTTC
TRBV5-1	TRBJ2-7	NA	NA	CASSGETDTYEQYF	TGCGCCAGCAGTGGGGAGACAGACACTTACGAGCAGTACTTC
TRBV7-2	TRBJ1-6	NA	TRBD1	CACSLARPGQGLENSPLHF	TGTGCCTGCAGCTTAGCAAGACCGGGACAGGGGTTGGAGAATTCACCCCTCCACTTT
TRBV9	TRBJ2-2	NA	NA	CASSVEWQGNTGERFF	TGTGCCAGCAGCGTAGAGTGGCAGGGCAACACCGGGGAGCGGTTTTTT
TRBV5-1	TRBJ2-6	NA	TRBD1	CASSFPRQGTLVPNVLTF	TGCGCCAGCAGCTTCCCCCGACAGGGTACTCTGGTGCCCAACGTCCTGACTTTC
TRBV7-9	TRBJ2-5	few	NA	CASSLQRRKETQYF	TGTGCCAGCAGCTTACAGCGCAGAAAAGAGACCCAGTACTTC
TRBV24-1	TRBJ2-5	NA	TRBD2	CATSDLSGGRETQYF	TGTGCCACCAGTGATTTGTCGGGAGGTAGGGAGACCCAGTACTTC
TRBV4-1	TRBJ2-5	once	TRBD2	CASSLRTSGGGETQYF	TGCGCCAGCAGCCTTAGGACTAGCGGGGGAGGGGAGACCCAGTACTTC
TRBV21-1	TRBJ1-2	NA	NA	CASSKESRVVDGYTF	TGTGCCAGCAGCAAAGAGTCCAGGGTGGTTGATGGCTACACCTTC
TRBV29-1	TRBJ1-2	few	NA	CSVTWHSLGFDGYTF	TGCAGCGTCACCTGGCACAGCCTTGGATTCGATGGCTACACCTTC
TRBV6-2/TRBV6-3	TRBJ2-1	NA	TRBD2	CASRDMGSGSLNEQFF	TGTGCCAGCAGGGATATGGGTAGCGGGAGTTTGAATGAGCAGTTCTTC
TRBV6-5	TRBJ2-7	NA	TRBD1	CASSTTGGGSDEQYF	TGTGCCAGCAGTACGACAGGGGGAGGTTCCGATGAGCAGTACTTC
TRBV29-1	TRBJ2-4	NA	NA	CSVDEGGHKYF	TGCAGCGTTGATGAGGGCGGCCACAAGTACTTC
TRBV20-1	TRBJ2-1	NA	NA	CSAPYTTYNEQFF	TGCAGTGCCCCATACACGACCTACAATGAGCAGTTCTTC